This T cell receptor beta chain stems from a study of PD-1 blockade in classical Hodgkin lymphoma. Study-level points and caveats: What caused the repertoire differences, perhaps disease activity or prior therapy, remains undefined. Before treatment, TCR diversity in newly diagnosed patients was reportedly lower than in healthy donors.

About this clone: No antigen is known for it.

Sequencing was performed with immunoSEQ multiplex PCR; in TCRdb, only in-frame clones are kept and a portion is missing. Seen here are fewer than 40,000 clones, roughly 90% observed once, and the top ten hold over 1%. The sample's time point: newly diagnosed, previously untreated cHL patient sample. With magnetic negative selection, CD4+ T cells were purified from PBMCs that had been thawed. It was PBMCs in newly diagnosed, untreated classical Hodgkin lymphoma that served as comparison. Material for sequencing was CD4+ T cells from blood. The clonotype originates from a human donor with classical Hodgkin lymphoma.

In nucleotides, the CDR3 is TGTGCCAGCAGTGCCTCGGGACAGGGGGACGGTGAAGCTTTCTTT. Translation gives CASSASGQGDGEAFF. The rearrangement joins TRBV6-1 to TRBJ1-1; 11 bases line up with TRBD1. There are 15 residues in the CDR3. Losses at the gene ends were 4 bases for V and 7 bases for J; bases not matched to a gene: 8. The germline V gene has CDR1 MNHNS and CDR2 SASEGT.